One and the same sample provided the 23 T cell receptor beta chains below, sequenced in a study of cytotoxic CD8 clonotypes in ibrutinib-treated CLL. Repertoires were generated with immunoSEQ multiplex PCR, while TCRdb's copy carries only in-frame clones and drops some. The data contain approximately 84,000 clones, around 84% of them singletons. Sample: PBMCs, taken before ibrutinib treatment. All receptors derive from a human donor with chronic lymphocytic leukemia.

The chain uses TRBV19 and TRBJ2-7; D is uncertain. Trimming cost V 4 bases and J 4 bases, with 11 bases left between them. This CDR3 is 13 amino acids long. From germline, CDR1 is LNHDA and CDR2 SQIVND (reference sequence). DNA of the CDR3: TGTGCCAGTAGTAGAAAAGCCGGTTACGAGCAGTACTTC. Protein product: CASSRKAGYEQYF.

The chain combines TRBV4-1 with TRBJ2-1, with TRBD2 matching over 12 bases. V trimming: 6 bases; J trimming: 7 bases; junction bases outside the gene matches: 7. CDR1 is MGHRA and CDR2 is YSYEKL in the germline V gene. The CDR3 covers 15 residues. The CDR3 nucleotides are TGCGCCAGCAGGCCGGGACTAGCGGGCGCGAATGAGCAGTTCTTC. This codes for CASRPGLAGANEQFF.

Points on this clone: One junction end disagrees with the germline gene, perhaps due to a read error. This rearrangement joins TRBV11-3 to TRBJ1-1; tentative D call: TRBD1 (6 bases). Germline lookup yields CDR1 SGHNT and CDR2 YENEEA. The CDR3 is made up of 15 amino acids. The CDR3 here is CASSLQGGGLSEAFF. The CDR3 DNA is TGCGCCAGCAGCCTCCAAGGGGGGGGTCTTTCTGAAGCTTTCTTT.

The chain carries TRBV27 and TRBJ2-7; tentatively, D is TRBD2 (6 bases). CDR1 and CDR2 (germline): MNHEY, SMNVEV (reference sequence). The CDR3 sequence is 17 residues long. Trimming took 3 bases from V and 2 from J, leaving 20 bases between them. The CDR3 region has the DNA TGTGCCAGCAGTTTTTCCACAAGCCCCGGGAGTCCCTACGAGCAGTACTTC. Translation gives CASSFSTSPGSPYEQYF.

The V and J genes are TRBV2 and TRBJ2-5; D remains unclear. V gave up 7 bases and J gave up 2 bases, with 14 bases separating them. CDR1 is SNHLY and CDR2 is FYNNEI in the germline V gene. The CDR3 is 14 amino acids. In DNA, the CDR3 is TGTGCCAGCAAGGTCGGGTCAGGTCAAGAGACCCAGTACTTC. Encoded protein: CASKVGSGQETQYF. Full variable domain (rest looked up from reference TRBV2 and TRBJ2-5): EPEVTQTPSHQVTQMGQEVILRCVPISNHLYFYWYRQILGQKVEFLVSFYNNEISEKSEIFDDQFSVERPDGSNFTLKIRSTKLEDSAMYFCASKVGSGQETQYFGPGTRLLVL.

J is TRBJ2-7 and V is TRBV30, with TRBD1 as a possible D gene (6 bases). The CDR3 is made up of 12 amino acids. CDR1 GTSNPN and CDR2 SVGIG come from the germline V gene (reference sequence). The V and J ends lost 6 bases and 2 bases respectively, with 11 bases between them. CDR3 residues: CACNRVTYEQYF. The CDR3 DNA is TGTGCCTGTAACAGGGTAACCTACGAGCAGTACTTC.

The chain has TRBV27 and TRBJ2-1; D remains unclear. V lost 5 bases to trimming and J lost 3 bases, with 17 bases between them. This CDR3 contains 16 residues. The germline CDR1 and CDR2 sequences are MNHEY and SMNVEV (reference sequence). The CDR3 DNA reads TGTGCCAGCAGTCCCCTGTCCCGGGTAATCTACAATGAGCAGTTCTTC. Its translation is CASSPLSRVIYNEQFF.

V and J are TRBV6-1 and TRBJ2-1; D might be TRBD2 (6 bases). Trimming left V 7 bases short and J 7 bases short, with 20 bases between. CDR1 and CDR2 from the germline V gene are MNHNS and SASEGT. The CDR3 loop spans 15 amino acids. The CDR3 DNA reads TGTGCCAGCACGAGGGGTGGGACTGGGGGGAATGAGCAGTTCTTC. Amino acid sequence: CASTRGGTGGNEQFF.

The J gene is TRBJ1-5, the V gene TRBV28; D not resolved. Per the germline V gene, CDR1 is MDHEN and CDR2 is SYDVKM. V was pared by 7 bases and J by 1 base, with 5 bases between. The CDR3 spans 12 residues. The CDR3, as DNA: TGTGCCAGCAAAGTCAGCAATCAGCCCCAGCATTTT. Amino acid sequence: CASKVSNQPQHF.

Only one count was recorded for this clone. This chain uses TRBV7-6 with TRBJ2-2, with 7 bases matching TRBD2. Germline assignment: CDR1 SGHVS and CDR2 FNYEAQ. The CDR3 loop spans 17 amino acids. Trimming removed 1 base from V and 7 bases from J; junction bases left unmatched: 12. The chain's CDR3 is CASSLGVSGPPGGELFF. The CDR3, as DNA: TGTGCCAGCAGCTTAGGGGTTAGCGGGCCGCCCGGCGGGGAGCTGTTTTTT.

This clone was seen a single time. This chain joins TRBV6-1 and TRBJ2-7; 8 bases map to TRBD2. The CDR3 loop spans 15 amino acids. Looked up from germline, CDR1 is MNHNS and CDR2 is SASEGT. V lost 4 bases to trimming and J lost 5 bases; unmatched junction nucleotides: 10. The CDR3 region is CASSAPGTRGHEQYF. In nucleotides, the CDR3 is TGTGCCAGCAGTGCGCCCGGGACTAGAGGGCACGAGCAGTACTTC.

The chain employs TRBV30 and TRBJ2-2; no firm D call. The CDR3 contains 13 residues. Germline assignment: CDR1 GTSNPN and CDR2 SVGIG (reference sequence). The ends were cut back, 0 bases at V and 5 bases at J, with 7 bases in the middle. The CDR3 protein is CAWSVSATGELFF. CDR3 coding DNA: TGTGCCTGGAGTGTATCTGCGACCGGGGAGCTGTTTTTT.

The gene calls are TRBV6-6 and TRBJ1-4; D is unresolved. The germline V and J ends were trimmed by 6 bases and 0 bases, with 11 bases remaining between them. The germline V gene encodes CDR1 MNHNY and CDR2 SVGAGI (reference sequence). The CDR3 runs to 15 residues. The CDR3 sequence: CASRRDTATNEKLFF. The CDR3 nucleotides read TGTGCCAGCAGGCGCGACACTGCAACTAATGAAAAACTGTTTTTT.

The gene calls are TRBV6-5 and TRBJ2-5; no clear D gene. V lost 0 bases to trimming and J lost 1 base, with 6 bases between them. Germline-derived CDR1 and CDR2 are MNHEY and SVGAGI. The CDR3 contains 14 residues. CDR3 in DNA: TGTGCCAGCAGTTACTCGATTACCCAAGAGACCCAGTACTTC. Translation gives CASSYSITQETQYF.

The chain uses TRBV6-5 and TRBJ2-7, with 12 bases lining up with TRBD1. The V segment lost 2 bases and the J segment 4 bases; nucleotides outside the gene matches: 6. CDR3 length: 16 residues. Germline V CDR1 and CDR2: MNHEY, SVGAGI. The CDR3 protein is CASSYTPGQGAYEQYF. CDR3 sequence (DNA): TGTGCCAGCAGTTACACCCCGGGACAGGGGGCATACGAGCAGTACTTC.

The chain has TRBV12-5 and TRBJ2-5; D might be TRBD2 (7 bases). The CDR3 runs 16 residues. Germline CDR1 LGHNT, CDR2 FRNRAP. Trimming took 6 bases from V and 2 from J, leaving 19 bases between them. This CDR3 reads CASGRWGGGLQETQYF. In DNA, the CDR3 is TGTGCTAGTGGCCGCTGGGGGGGCGGGTTACAAGAGACCCAGTACTTC.

This rearrangement joins TRBV25-1 to TRBJ2-1; TRBD2 aligns across 10 bases. The CDR3 is made up of 15 amino acids. J gave up 6 bases and V 7 bases, and 9 bases lay outside the gene matches. The germline V gene has CDR1 MGHDK and CDR2 SYGVNS. The CDR3 loop is CASTEGLAGANEQFF. For the CDR3, the DNA is TGTGCCAGCACCGAGGGGCTAGCGGGAGCCAATGAGCAGTTCTTC.

The chain recombines TRBV30 with TRBJ1-4; TRBD1 matches 7 bases. CDR1 and CDR2 (germline): GTSNPN, SVGIG (reference sequence). V gave up 2 bases and J gave up 7 bases; unmatched junction bases: 10. The CDR3 extends over 15 amino acids. CDR3 protein: CAWSRWEGAGEKLFF. Here the CDR3 DNA reads TGTGCCTGGAGTAGGTGGGAGGGGGCAGGTGAAAAACTGTTTTTT.

This clone was counted once. The J gene is TRBJ2-7, the V gene TRBV27; no clear D. With 3 bases removed from V and 6 bases from J, the gap between germline ends came to 9 bases. The CDR3 length is 12 residues. CDR1 is MNHEY, CDR2 SMNVEV, per germline (reference sequence). CDR3 DNA sequence: TGTGCCAGCAGTTTCCCCCAAGGCGAGCAGTACTTC. Its protein product is CASSFPQGEQYF.

A single count supports this clone. The chain carries TRBV10-3 and TRBJ2-7; maybe TRBD1 (6 bases). CDR1 ENHRY and CDR2 SYGVKD come from the germline V gene. CDR3 length: 14 amino acids. V was shortened by 8 bases and J by 4 bases, with 18 bases between the two germline ends. Written as DNA, the CDR3 is TGTGCCATCCGGCCTATACAGGGTGGTTACGAGCAGTACTTC. Translating it yields CAIRPIQGGYEQYF.

V usage is TRBV7-2 and J usage is TRBJ1-1; D may be TRBD1 (6 bases). Between the trimmed V and J ends, which lost 5 bases and 0 bases, there was a span of 16 bases. CDR3 length: 16 residues. CDR1 and CDR2 from the germline V gene are SGHTA and FQGNSA. The CDR3 nucleotides read TGTGCCAGCAGCCTACAGGGTCTAGGCATGAACACTGAAGCTTTCTTT. Amino acid sequence: CASSLQGLGMNTEAFF.

The chain combines TRBV15 with TRBJ1-2; the D is unclear. The CDR3 loop spans 15 amino acids. Between the trimmed V and J ends, which lost 0 bases and 7 bases, there was a span of 15 bases. Germline V gene sequence: CDR1 LNHNV, CDR2 YYDKDF (reference sequence). This CDR3 is CATSRDPVREGGYTF. DNA of the CDR3: TGTGCCACCAGCAGAGATCCCGTCCGGGAGGGTGGCTACACCTTC.

This clone appeared a few times. The V and J genes are TRBV6-6 and TRBJ2-4; D unresolved. Germline CDR1 reads MNHNY; CDR2 reads SVGAGI (reference sequence). V was clipped by 2 bases and J by 3 bases, with 11 bases between them. The CDR3 is 15 residues long. The CDR3 region has the DNA TGTGCCAGCAGTTACGGTCAGGCTATCAAAAACATTCAGTACTTC. Protein sequence: CASSYGQAIKNIQYF.